This T cell receptor beta chain stems from a study of CD8+ T cells in alopecia areata. Extracted RNA was reverse transcribed, and the resulting cDNA served as sequencing template. Measured with immunoSEQ multiplex PCR; TCRdb has only the in-frame clones, and not every one. The data show some 240,000 clones, approximately 61% seen once. Alopecia areata patients provided lesional scalp punch biopsies and peripheral blood. A few counts support this clone. The sequenced sample was CD4+ T cells sorted from blood, obtained at week 0. The source is a human donor with alopecia areata.

CDR3 loop: CSVPGRTYSGANVLTF. The CDR3 DNA follows: TGCAGCGTTCCGGGACGGACATACTCTGGGGCCAACGTCCTGACTTTC. The V and J genes are TRBV29-1 and TRBJ2-6, with D perhaps TRBD1 or TRBD2 (5 bases each). The CDR3 extends over 16 amino acids. V was cut by 5 bases and J by 0 bases, with 14 bases left in between. Germline V gene sequence: CDR1 SQVTM, CDR2 ANQGSEA. The variable domain in full, with the rest retrieved from reference TRBV29-1 and TRBJ2-6, is SAVISQKPSRDICQRGTSLTIQCQVDSQVTMMFWYRQQPGQSLTLIATANQGSEATYESGFVIDKFPISRPNLTFSTLTVSNMSPEDSSIYLCSVPGRTYSGANVLTFGAGSRLTVL.